A single sample is the source of the 9 T cell receptor beta chains below, sequenced in a study of PD-1 blockade in classical Hodgkin lymphoma. The repertoire was sequenced with immunoSEQ multiplex PCR; TCRdb's copy has only in-frame clones and lacks some. This table has more than 10,000 clones, about 78% appearing once. All patients relapsed after autologous stem cell transplantation, and brentuximab vedotin exposure varied. This material consisted of peripheral blood mononuclear cells (PBMCs), taken at baseline. Receptors originate from a human donor with classical Hodgkin lymphoma.

The chain has TRBV5-1 and TRBJ2-7, with 8 bases fitting TRBD1. This CDR3 region has 14 residues. Germline V gene lookup returns CDR1 SGHRS and CDR2 YFSETQ. V was pared by 0 bases and J by 2 bases, with 1 base of the junction left unmatched. CDR3 amino acids: CASSLGQGPYEQYF. In DNA, the CDR3 is TGCGCCAGCAGCTTGGGACAGGGGCCCTACGAGCAGTACTTC.

This chain links TRBV28 with TRBJ2-2; D is possibly TRBD1 or TRBD2 (6 bases each). This CDR3 region has 15 residues. Germline lookup yields CDR1 MDHEN and CDR2 SYDVKM. Trimming shortened V by 5 bases and J by 2 bases, and 12 bases separated the two germline ends. CDR3 sequence (DNA): TGTGCCAGCAGTCTGAGGGGGGACAACACCGGGGAGCTGTTTTTT. This encodes CASSLRGDNTGELFF.

The V and J genes are TRBV19 and TRBJ2-3; 12 bases fit TRBD2. Germline V gene lookup returns CDR1 LNHDA and CDR2 SQIVND (reference sequence). CDR3 length equals 22 residues. J was trimmed by 4 bases and V by 4 bases; bases with no gene match: 24. CDR3 nucleotides: TGTGCCAGTAGTACCTCCCGAATGAGCGGGACTAGCGGGCGAAAGGGGGCAGATACGCAGTATTTT. Its translation: CASSTSRMSGTSGRKGADTQYF.

The V and J genes are TRBV7-6 and TRBJ2-7; the match to TRBD2 covers 9 bases. Losses at the gene ends were 0 bases for V and 3 bases for J; bases not matched to a gene: 3. The CDR3 loop spans 15 amino acids. Germline V gene lookup returns CDR1 SGHVS and CDR2 FNYEAQ. The CDR3 region is CASSLAGSGSYEQYF. CDR3 sequence (DNA): TGTGCCAGCAGCTTAGCGGGTAGCGGGAGCTACGAGCAGTACTTC.

The chain links TRBV5-6 to TRBJ1-2; D is uncertain. The CDR3 length is 12 residues. Germline V gene lookup returns CDR1 SGHDT and CDR2 YYEEEE. V was cut by 0 bases and J by 6 bases, with 6 bases left in between. CDR3 sequence (DNA): TGTGCCAGCAGCTTGGGTCTAGATGGCTACACCTTC. It encodes CASSLGLDGYTF.

The chain has TRBV25-1 and TRBJ1-2, with 11 bases that match TRBD1. Unmatched junction bases numbered 1, after V lost 1 base and J lost 3 bases. From germline, CDR1 is MGHDK and CDR2 SYGVNS. This CDR3 contains 15 residues. CDR3 region: CASSELDRGHYGYTF. DNA of the CDR3: TGTGCCAGCAGTGAATTGGACAGGGGGCACTATGGCTACACCTTC.

The chain combines TRBV27 with TRBJ2-1, with D tentatively TRBD2 (5 bases). The V gene lost 5 bases and the J gene lost 3 bases, with 14 bases spanning the gap. The CDR3 has 15 amino acids. In germline, CDR1 is MNHEY, CDR2 SMNVEV (reference sequence). Here the CDR3 reads CASSVGSGSYNEQFF. The CDR3 region has the DNA TGTGCCAGCAGTGTGGGGAGCGGTAGCTACAATGAGCAGTTCTTC.

This clone occurred once. The rearrangement joins TRBV14 to TRBJ2-2; weak D call: TRBD2 (7 bases). V was clipped by 1 base and J by 4 bases, with 16 bases between them. This CDR3 is built from 17 residues. Germline lookup yields CDR1 SGHDN and CDR2 FVKESK. The CDR3 loop is CASSQGGREFFTGELFF. The CDR3 DNA is TGTGCCAGCAGCCAAGGGGGGCGGGAGTTCTTCACCGGGGAGCTGTTTTTT.

The gene calls are TRBV7-8 and TRBJ2-2; D is perhaps TRBD2 (6 bases). There are 15 residues in the CDR3. V was trimmed by 3 bases and J by 8 bases, leaving 16 bases between them. Germline V gene sequence: CDR1 SGHVS, CDR2 FQNEAQ. CDR3 residues: CASSFRDSPRGELFF. The CDR3 region has the DNA TGTGCCAGCAGCTTTCGGGACTCCCCCCGGGGGGAGCTGTTTTTT.